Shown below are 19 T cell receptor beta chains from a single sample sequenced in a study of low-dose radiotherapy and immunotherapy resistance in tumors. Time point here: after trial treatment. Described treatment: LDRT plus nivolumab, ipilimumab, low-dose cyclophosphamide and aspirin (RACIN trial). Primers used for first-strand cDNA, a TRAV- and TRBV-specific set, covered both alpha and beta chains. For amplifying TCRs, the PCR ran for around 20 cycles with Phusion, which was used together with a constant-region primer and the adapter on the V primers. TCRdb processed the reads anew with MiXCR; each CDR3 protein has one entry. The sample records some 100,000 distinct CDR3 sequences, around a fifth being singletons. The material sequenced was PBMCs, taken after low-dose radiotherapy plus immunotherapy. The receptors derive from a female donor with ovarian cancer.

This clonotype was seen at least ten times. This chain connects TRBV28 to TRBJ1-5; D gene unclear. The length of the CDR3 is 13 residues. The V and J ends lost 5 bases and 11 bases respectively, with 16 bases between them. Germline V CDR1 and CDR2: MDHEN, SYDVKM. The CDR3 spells CASSIAPEKAQHF. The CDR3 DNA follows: TGTGCCAGCAGTATAGCCCCGGAGAAGGCCCAGCATTTT.

CDR3 sequence (DNA): TGTGCCAGCAGCAAGACCGAGACCTTCACAGATACGCAGTATTTT. The encoded protein is CASSKTETFTDTQYF. This chain uses TRBV7-3 with TRBJ2-3, with D hard to call. V was clipped by 5 bases and J by 2 bases, with 14 bases between them. Germline CDR1 and CDR2: SGHTA and FQGTGA. This CDR3 comprises 15 residues.

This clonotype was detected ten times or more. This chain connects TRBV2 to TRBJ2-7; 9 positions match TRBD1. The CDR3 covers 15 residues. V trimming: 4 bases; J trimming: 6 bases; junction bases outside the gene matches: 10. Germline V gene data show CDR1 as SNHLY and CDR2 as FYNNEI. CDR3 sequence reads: CASSVVRQGGREQYF. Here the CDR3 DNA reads TGTGCCAGCAGTGTGGTTAGACAGGGGGGACGCGAGCAGTACTTC.

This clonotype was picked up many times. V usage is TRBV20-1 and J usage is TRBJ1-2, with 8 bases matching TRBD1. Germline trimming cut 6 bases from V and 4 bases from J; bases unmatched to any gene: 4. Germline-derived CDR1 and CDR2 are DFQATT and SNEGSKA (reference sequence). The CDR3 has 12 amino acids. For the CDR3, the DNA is TGCAGTGCCAAGGACAGGGTCTATGGCTACACCTTC. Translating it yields CSAKDRVYGYTF.

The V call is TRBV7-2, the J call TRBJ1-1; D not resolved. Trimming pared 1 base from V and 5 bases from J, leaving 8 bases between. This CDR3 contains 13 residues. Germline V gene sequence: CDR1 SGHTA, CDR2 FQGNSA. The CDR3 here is CASSLGGLTEAFF. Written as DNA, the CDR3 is TGTGCCAGCAGCTTAGGGGGATTAACTGAAGCTTTCTTT.

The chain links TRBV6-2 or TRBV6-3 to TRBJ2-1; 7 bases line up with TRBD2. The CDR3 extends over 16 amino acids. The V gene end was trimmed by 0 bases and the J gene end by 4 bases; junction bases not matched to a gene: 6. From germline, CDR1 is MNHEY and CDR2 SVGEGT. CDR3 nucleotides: TGTGCCAGCAGTTACTCTGGCGGGGGAACGTACAATGAGCAGTTCTTC. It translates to CASSYSGGGTYNEQFF.

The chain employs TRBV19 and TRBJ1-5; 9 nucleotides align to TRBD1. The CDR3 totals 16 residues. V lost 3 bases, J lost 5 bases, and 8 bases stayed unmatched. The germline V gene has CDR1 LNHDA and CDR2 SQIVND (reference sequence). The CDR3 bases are TGTGCCAGTAGTATCCACCCGGGACAGGGCGATCAGCCCCAGCATTTT. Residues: CASSIHPGQGDQPQHF.

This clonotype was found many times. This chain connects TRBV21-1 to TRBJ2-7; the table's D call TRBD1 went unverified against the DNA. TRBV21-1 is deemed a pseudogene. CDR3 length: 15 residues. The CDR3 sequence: CASSKSAGEGYEQYF. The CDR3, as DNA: TGTGCCAGCAGCAAAAGTGCAGGGGAAGGCTACGAGCAGTACTTC.

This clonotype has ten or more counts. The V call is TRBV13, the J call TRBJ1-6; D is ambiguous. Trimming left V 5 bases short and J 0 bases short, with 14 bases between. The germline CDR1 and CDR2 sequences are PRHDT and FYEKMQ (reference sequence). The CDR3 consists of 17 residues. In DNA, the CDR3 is TGTGCCAGCAGCCCAGAAACTGGGAGCTCCTATAATTCACCCCTCCACTTT. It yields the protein CASSPETGSSYNSPLHF.

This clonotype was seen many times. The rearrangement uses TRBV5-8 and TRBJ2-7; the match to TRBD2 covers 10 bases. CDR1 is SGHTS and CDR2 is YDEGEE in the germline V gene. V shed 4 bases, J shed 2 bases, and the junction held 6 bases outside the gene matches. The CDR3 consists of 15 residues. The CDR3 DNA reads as TGTGCCAGCAGCCGTCCTAGCGGGGGTCCCTACGAGCAGTACTTC. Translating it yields CASSRPSGGPYEQYF.

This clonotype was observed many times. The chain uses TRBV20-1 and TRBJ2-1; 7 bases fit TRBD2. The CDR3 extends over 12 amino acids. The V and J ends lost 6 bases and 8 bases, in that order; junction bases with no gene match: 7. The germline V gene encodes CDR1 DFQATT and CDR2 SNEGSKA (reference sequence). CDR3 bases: TGCAGTGCCCCATCCCGGGGGGATGAGCAGTTCTTC. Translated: CSAPSRGDEQFF.

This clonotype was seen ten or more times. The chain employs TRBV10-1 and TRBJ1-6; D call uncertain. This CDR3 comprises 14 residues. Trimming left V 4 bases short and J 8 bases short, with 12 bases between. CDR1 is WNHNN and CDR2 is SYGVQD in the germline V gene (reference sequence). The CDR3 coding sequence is TGCGCCAGCAGTGCGACCGGGCCTGATTCACCCCTCCACTTT. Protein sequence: CASSATGPDSPLHF.

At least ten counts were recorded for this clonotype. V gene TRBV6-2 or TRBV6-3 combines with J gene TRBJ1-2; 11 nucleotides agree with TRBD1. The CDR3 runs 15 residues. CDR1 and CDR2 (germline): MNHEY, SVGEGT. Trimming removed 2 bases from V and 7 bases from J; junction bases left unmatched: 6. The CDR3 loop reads CASSYPRTGGSGYTF. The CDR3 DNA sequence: TGTGCCAGCAGTTACCCCCGGACAGGGGGCTCTGGCTACACCTTC.

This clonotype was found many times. The CDR3 loop is CAWAEDRDYEQYF. In nucleotides, the CDR3 is TGTGCCTGGGCGGAAGACAGAGACTACGAGCAGTACTTC. The chain joins TRBV30 to TRBJ2-7, with D possibly matching TRBD1 (5 bases). CDR3 size: 13 residues. V was cut by 5 bases and J by 3 bases, with 14 bases left in between. Germline V CDR1 and CDR2: GTSNPN, SVGIG (reference sequence). Based on the CDR3 plus reference TRBV30 and TRBJ2-7, the full variable domain is SQTIHQWPATLVQPVGSPLSLECTVEGTSNPNLYWYRQAAGRGLQLLFYSVGIGQISSEVPQNLSASRPQDRQFILSSKKLLLSDSGFYLCAWAEDRDYEQYFGPGTRLTVT.

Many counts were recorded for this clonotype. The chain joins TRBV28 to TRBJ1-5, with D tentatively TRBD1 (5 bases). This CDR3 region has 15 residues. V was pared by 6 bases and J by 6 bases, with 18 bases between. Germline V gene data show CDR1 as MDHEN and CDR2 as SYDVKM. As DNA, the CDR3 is TGTGCCAGCAGCACCCTGCAGGGTGGTTTTCAGCCCCAGCATTTT. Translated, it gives CASSTLQGGFQPQHF.

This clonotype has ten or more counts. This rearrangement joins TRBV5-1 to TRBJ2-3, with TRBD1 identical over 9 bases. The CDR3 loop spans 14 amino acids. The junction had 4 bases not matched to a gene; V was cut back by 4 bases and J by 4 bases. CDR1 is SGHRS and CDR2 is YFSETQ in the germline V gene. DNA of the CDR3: TGCGCCAGCAGCAACCGGACAGGGGCAGATACGCAGTATTTT. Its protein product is CASSNRTGADTQYF.

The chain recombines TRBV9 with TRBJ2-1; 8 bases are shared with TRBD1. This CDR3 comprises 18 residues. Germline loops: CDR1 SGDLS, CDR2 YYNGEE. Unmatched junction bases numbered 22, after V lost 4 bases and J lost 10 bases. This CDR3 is CASSKRPQAGGLGEEQFF. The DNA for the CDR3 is TGTGCCAGCAGCAAAAGACCCCAGGCAGGGGGCCTGGGGGAGGAGCAGTTCTTC.

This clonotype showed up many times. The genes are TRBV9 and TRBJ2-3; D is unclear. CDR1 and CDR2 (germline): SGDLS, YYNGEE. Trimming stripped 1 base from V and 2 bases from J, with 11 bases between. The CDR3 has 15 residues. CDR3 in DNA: TGTGCCAGCAGCGTATCGCCGTACACCACAGATACGCAGTATTTT. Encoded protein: CASSVSPYTTDTQYF.

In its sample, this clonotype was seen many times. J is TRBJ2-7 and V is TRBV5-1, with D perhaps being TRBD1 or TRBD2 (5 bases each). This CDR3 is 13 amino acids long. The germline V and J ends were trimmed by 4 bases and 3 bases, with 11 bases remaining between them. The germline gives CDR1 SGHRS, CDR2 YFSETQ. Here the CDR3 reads CASSRDVFYEQYF. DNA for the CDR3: TGCGCCAGCAGCCGGGACGTATTCTACGAGCAGTACTTC. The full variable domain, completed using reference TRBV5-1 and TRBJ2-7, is KAGVTQTPRYLIKTRGQQVTLSCSPISGHRSVSWYQQTPGQGLQFLFEYFSETQRNKGNFPGRFSGRQFSNSRSEMNVSTLELGDSALYLCASSRDVFYEQYFGPGTRLTVT.